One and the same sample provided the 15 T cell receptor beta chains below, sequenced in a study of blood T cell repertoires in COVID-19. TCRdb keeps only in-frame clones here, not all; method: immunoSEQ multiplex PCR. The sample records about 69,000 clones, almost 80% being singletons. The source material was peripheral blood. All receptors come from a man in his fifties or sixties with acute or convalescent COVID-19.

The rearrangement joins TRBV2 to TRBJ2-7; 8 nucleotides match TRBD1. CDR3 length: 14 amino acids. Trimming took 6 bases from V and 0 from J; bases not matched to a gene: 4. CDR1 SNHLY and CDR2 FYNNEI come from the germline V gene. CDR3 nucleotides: TGTGCCAGCAGACCGGGACAGGTCTCCTACGAGCAGTACTTC. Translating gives CASRPGQVSYEQYF.

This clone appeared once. DNA of the CDR3: TGTGCCATCAGGGACTCGGGACAGAAAAATCAGCCCCAGCATTTT. This codes for CAIRDSGQKNQPQHF. V gene TRBV10-3 combines with J gene TRBJ1-5; 7 bases map to TRBD1. The V segment lost 6 bases and the J segment 4 bases; nucleotides outside the gene matches: 9. The length of the CDR3 is 15 residues. The germline V gene encodes CDR1 ENHRY and CDR2 SYGVKD.

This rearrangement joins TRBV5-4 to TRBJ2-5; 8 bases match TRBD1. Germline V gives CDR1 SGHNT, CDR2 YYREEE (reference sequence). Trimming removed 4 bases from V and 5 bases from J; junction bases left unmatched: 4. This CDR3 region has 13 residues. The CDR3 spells CASSGQGAETQYF. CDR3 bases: TGTGCCAGCAGCGGACAGGGAGCGGAGACCCAGTACTTC. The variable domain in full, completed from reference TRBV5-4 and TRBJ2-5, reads ETGVTQSPTHLIKTRGQQVTLRCSSQSGHNTVSWYQQALGQGPQFIFQYYREEENGRGNFPPRFSGLQFPNYSSELNVNALELDDSALYLCASSGQGAETQYFGPGTRLLVL.

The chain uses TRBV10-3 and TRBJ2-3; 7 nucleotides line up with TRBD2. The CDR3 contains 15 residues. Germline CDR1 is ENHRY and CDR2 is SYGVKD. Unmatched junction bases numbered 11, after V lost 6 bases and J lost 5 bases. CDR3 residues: CAIRGSAGVLDTQYF. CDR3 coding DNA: TGTGCCATCAGGGGGAGCGCGGGGGTCTTAGATACGCAGTATTTT.

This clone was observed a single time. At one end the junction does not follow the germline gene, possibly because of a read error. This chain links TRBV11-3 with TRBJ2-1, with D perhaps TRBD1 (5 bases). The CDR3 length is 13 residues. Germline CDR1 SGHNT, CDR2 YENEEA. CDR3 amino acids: CVSSSSGYNEQFF. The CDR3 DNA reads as TGTGTCAGCAGCTCCTCAGGGTACAATGAGCAGTTCTTC. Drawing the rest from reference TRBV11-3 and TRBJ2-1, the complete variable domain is EAGVVQSPRYKIIEKKQPVAFWCNPISGHNTLYWYLQNLGQGPELLIRYENEEAVDDSQLPKDRFSAERLKGVDSTLKIQPAELGDSAVYLCVSSSSGYNEQFFGPGTRLTVL.

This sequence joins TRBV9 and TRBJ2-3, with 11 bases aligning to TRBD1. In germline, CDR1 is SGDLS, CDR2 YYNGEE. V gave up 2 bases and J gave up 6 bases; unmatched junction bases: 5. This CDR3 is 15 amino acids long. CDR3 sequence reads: CASSVEGDRGDTQYF. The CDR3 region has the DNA TGTGCCAGCAGCGTGGAGGGGGACAGGGGGGATACGCAGTATTTT.

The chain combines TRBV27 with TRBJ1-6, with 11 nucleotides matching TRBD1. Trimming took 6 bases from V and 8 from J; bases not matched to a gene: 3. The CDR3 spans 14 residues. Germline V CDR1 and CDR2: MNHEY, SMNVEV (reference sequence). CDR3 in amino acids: CASSRTGGDSPLHF. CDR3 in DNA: TGTGCCAGCAGCCGGACAGGGGGCGATTCACCCCTCCACTTT.

CDR3 protein: CATGSDGGGGEQYF. In DNA form, the CDR3 reads TGTGCCACCGGATCCGATGGGGGGGGTGGCGAGCAGTACTTC. The rearrangement joins TRBV24-1 to TRBJ2-7, with 7 bases identical to TRBD2. With 9 bases clipped from V and 6 bases from J, the junction kept 13 bases outside the gene matches. The CDR3 is made up of 14 amino acids. The V gene's germline CDR1 is KGHDR and CDR2 SFDVKD.

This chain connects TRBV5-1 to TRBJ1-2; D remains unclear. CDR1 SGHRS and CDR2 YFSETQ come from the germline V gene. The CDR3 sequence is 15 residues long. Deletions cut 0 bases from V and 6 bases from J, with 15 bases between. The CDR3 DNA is TGCGCCAGCAGCTTGGCCTTTCTCACTATGGATGGCTACACCTTC. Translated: CASSLAFLTMDGYTF.

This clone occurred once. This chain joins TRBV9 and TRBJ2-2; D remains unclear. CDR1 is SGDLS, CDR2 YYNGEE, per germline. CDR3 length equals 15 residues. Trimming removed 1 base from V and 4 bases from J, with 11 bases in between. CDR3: CASSVPPSGTGELFF. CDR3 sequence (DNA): TGTGCCAGCAGCGTACCCCCCTCCGGCACCGGGGAGCTGTTTTTT.

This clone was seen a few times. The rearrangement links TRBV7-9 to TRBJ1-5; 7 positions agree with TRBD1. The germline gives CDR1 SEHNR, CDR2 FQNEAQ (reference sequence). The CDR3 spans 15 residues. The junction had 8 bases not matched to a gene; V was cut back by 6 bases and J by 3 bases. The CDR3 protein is CASSNNDRDNQPQHF. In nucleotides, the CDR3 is TGTGCCAGCAGTAATAACGACAGGGACAATCAGCCCCAGCATTTT.

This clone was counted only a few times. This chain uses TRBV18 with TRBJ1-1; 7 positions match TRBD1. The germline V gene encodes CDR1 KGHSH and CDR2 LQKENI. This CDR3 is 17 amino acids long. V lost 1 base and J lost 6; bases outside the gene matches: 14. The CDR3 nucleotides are TGTGCCAGCTCACCACGATTGGCAGTTCAGGGGGAAGCTGAAGCTTTCTTT. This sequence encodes CASSPRLAVQGEAEAFF.

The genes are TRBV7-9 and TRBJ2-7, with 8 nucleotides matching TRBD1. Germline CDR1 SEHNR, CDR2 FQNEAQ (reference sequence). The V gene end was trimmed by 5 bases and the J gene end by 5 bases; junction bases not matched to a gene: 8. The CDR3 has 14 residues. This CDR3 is CASSPRDRPHEQYF. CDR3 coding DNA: TGTGCCAGCAGCCCCCGGGACAGGCCCCACGAGCAGTACTTC.

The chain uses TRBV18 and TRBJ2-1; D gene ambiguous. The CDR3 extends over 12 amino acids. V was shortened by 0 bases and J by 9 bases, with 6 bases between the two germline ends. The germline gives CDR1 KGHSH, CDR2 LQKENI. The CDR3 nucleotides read TGTGCCAGCTCACCACCTGGTAGTGAGCAGTTCTTC. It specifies CASSPPGSEQFF. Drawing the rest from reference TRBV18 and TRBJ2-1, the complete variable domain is NAGVMQNPRHLVRRRGQEARLRCSPMKGHSHVYWYRQLPEEGLKFMVYLQKENIIDESGMPKERFSAEFPKEGPSILRIQQVVRGDSAAYFCASSPPGSEQFFGPGTRLTVL.

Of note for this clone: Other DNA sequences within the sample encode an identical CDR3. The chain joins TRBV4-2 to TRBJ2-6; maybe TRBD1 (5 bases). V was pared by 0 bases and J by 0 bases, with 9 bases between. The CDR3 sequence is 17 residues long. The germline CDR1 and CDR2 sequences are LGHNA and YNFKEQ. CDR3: CASSQEGASSGANVLTF. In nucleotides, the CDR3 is TGTGCCAGCAGCCAAGAAGGGGCTTCCTCTGGGGCCAACGTCCTGACTTTC.